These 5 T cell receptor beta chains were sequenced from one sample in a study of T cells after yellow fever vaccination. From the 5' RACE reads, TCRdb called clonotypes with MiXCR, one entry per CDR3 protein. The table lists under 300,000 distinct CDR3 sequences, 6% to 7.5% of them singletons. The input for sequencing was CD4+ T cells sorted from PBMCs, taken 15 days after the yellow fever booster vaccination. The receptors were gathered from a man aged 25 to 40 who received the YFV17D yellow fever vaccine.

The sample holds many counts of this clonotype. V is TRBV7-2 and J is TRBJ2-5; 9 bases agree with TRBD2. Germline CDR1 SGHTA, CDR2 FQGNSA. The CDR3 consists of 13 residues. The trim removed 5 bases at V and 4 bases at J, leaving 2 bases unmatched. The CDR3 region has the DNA TGTGCCAGCAGCCAGGGACTAGCAGAGACCCAGTACTTC. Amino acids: CASSQGLAETQYF.

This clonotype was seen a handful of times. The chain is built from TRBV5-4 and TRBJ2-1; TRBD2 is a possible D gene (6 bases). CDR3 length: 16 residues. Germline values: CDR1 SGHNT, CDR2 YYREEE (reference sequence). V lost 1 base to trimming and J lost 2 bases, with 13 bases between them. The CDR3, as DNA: TGTGCCAGCAGCTTGAGATCTAGCGCACCCTACAATGAGCAGTTCTTC. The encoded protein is CASSLRSSAPYNEQFF.

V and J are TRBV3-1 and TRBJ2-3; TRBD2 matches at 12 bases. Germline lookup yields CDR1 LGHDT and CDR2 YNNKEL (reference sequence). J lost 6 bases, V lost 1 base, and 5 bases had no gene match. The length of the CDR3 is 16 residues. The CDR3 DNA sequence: TGTGCCAGCAGCCAAGGACTAGCGGGAGTCGGGGATACGCAGTATTTT. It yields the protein CASSQGLAGVGDTQYF.

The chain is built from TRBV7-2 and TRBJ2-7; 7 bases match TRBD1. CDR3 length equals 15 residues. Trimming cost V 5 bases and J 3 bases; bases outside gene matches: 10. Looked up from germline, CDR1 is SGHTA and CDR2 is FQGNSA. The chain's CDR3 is CASSLRQGFDYEQYF. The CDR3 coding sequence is TGTGCCAGCAGCCTGAGACAGGGTTTTGACTACGAGCAGTACTTC.

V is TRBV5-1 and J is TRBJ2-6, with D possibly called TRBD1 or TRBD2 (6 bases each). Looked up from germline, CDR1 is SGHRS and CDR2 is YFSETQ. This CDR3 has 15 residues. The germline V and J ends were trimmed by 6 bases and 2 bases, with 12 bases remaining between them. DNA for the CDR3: TGCGCCAGCACCCAAGGGGGGACTGGGGCCAACGTCCTGACTTTC. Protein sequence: CASTQGGTGANVLTF. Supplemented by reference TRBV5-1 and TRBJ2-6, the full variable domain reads KAGVTQTPRYLIKTRGQQVTLSCSPISGHRSVSWYQQTPGQGLQFLFEYFSETQRNKGNFPGRFSGRQFSNSRSEMNVSTLELGDSALYLCASTQGGTGANVLTFGAGSRLTVL.